This TCR beta chain was documented in a study of blood T cell repertoires in COVID-19. Study details: Acute and convalescent COVID-19 samples came from the United States, Italy and Spain.

The germline V and J ends were trimmed by 4 bases and 0 bases, with 7 bases remaining between them. The CDR3 extends over 15 amino acids. CDR1 is SNHLY and CDR2 is FYNNEI in the germline V gene. The assay was immunoSEQ multiplex PCR, and TCRdb's table has in-frame clones only and misses some. This sample yields 120,000 or so clones, of which around 87% are seen a single time; approximately 8% belongs to the top ten. Sequenced input: peripheral blood. The chain employs TRBV2 and TRBJ2-6; TRBD1 is a possible D gene (6 bases). The sequence was collected from a man aged 45 to 65 with acute or convalescent COVID-19. The DNA for the CDR3 is TGTGCCAGCAGTGGGGGGCCCTCTGGGGCCAACGTCCTGACTTTC. It codes for CASSGGPSGANVLTF. The full variable domain, its missing parts supplied by reference TRBV2 and TRBJ2-6, is EPEVTQTPSHQVTQMGQEVILRCVPISNHLYFYWYRQILGQKVEFLVSFYNNEISEKSEIFDDQFSVERPDGSNFTLKIRSTKLEDSAMYFCASSGGPSGANVLTFGAGSRLTVL.